The T cell receptor (beta chain) described here comes from a study of monozygotic twins with inflammatory bowel disease. TCRdb re-called the 5' RACE reads, yielding one record per CDR3 amino acid sequence without DNA. The table for this sample gives about 210,000 distinct CDR3 sequences. Germline V gives CDR1 SGHKS, CDR2 YYEKEE (reference sequence). The CDR3 is 17 amino acids. This TCR derives from a human donor with ulcerative colitis or Crohn's disease, or a healthy co-twin of an affected twin (not recorded which). Sequencing was done on a sample of blood. The chain uses TRBV5-5 and TRBJ1-1; the TRBD1 assignment by TCRdb is unverifiable without DNA. This CDR3 is CASSFGPLGTTNTEAFF.